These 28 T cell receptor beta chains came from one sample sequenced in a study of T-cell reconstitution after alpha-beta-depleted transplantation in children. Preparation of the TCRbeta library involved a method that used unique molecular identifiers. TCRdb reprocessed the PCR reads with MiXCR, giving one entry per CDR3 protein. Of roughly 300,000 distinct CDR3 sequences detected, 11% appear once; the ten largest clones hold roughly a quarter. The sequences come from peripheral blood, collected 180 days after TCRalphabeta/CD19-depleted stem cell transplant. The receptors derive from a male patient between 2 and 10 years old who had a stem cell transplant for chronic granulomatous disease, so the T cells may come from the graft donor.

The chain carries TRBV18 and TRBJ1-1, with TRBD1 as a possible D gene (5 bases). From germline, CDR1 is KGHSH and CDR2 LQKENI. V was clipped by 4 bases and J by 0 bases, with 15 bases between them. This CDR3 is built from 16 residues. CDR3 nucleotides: TGTGCCAGCTCACAAATAAGGGACGGAATGAACACTGAAGCTTTCTTT. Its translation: CASSQIRDGMNTEAFF.

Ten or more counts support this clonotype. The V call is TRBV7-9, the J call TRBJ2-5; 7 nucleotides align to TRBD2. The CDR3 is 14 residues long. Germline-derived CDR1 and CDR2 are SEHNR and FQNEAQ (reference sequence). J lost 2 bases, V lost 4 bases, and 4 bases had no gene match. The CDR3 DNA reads TGTGCCAGCAGCTCCAAACTAGCGCAAGAGACCCAGTACTTC. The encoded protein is CASSSKLAQETQYF. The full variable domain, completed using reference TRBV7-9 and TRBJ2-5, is DTGVSQNPRHKITKRGQNVTFRCDPISEHNRLYWYRQTLGQGPEFLTYFQNEAQLEKSRLLSDRFSAERPKGSFSTLEIQRTEQGDSAMYLCASSSKLAQETQYFGPGTRLLVL.

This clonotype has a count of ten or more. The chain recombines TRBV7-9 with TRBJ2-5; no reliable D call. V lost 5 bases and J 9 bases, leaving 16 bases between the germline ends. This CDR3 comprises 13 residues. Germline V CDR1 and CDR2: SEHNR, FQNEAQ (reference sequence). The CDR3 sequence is CASSPFDTKPQYF. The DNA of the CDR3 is TGTGCCAGCAGCCCCTTTGACACGAAGCCCCAGTACTTC.

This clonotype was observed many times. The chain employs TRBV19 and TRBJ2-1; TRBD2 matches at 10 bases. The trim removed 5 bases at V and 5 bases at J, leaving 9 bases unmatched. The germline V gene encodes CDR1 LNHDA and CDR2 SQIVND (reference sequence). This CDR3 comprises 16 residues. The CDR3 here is CASSLLLAGLNNEQFF. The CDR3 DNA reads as TGTGCCAGTAGTTTGTTACTAGCGGGATTAAACAATGAGCAGTTCTTC.

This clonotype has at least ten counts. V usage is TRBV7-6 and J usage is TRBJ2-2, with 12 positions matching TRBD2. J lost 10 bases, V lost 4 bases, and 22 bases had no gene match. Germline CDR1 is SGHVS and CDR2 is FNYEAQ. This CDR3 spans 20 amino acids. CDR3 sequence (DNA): TGTGCCAGCAGCTACCGACTAGCGGGAGCCCCCTTGGGCTTCGAGAAGGAGCTGTTTTTT. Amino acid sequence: CASSYRLAGAPLGFEKELFF.

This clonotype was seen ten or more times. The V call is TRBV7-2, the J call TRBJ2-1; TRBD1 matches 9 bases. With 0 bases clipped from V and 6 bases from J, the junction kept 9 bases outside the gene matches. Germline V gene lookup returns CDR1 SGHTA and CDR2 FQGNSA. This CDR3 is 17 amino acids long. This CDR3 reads CASSLAPPGQGRNEQFF. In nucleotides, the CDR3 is TGTGCCAGCAGCTTAGCCCCACCGGGACAGGGTCGCAATGAGCAGTTCTTC.

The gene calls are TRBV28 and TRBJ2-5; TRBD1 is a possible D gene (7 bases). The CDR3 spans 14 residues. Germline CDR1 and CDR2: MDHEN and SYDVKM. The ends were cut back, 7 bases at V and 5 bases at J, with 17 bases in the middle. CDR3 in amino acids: CASKRQGGGETQYF. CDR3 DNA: TGTGCCAGCAAGAGGCAGGGGGGTGGGGAGACCCAGTACTTC.

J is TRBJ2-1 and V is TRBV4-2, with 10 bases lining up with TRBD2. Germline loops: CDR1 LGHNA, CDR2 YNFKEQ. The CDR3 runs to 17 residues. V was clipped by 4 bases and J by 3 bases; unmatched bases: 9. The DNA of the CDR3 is TGTGCCAGCAGCCTTCAGGGGGCTAGCGGGAGCTACAATGAGCAGTTCTTC. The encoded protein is CASSLQGASGSYNEQFF.

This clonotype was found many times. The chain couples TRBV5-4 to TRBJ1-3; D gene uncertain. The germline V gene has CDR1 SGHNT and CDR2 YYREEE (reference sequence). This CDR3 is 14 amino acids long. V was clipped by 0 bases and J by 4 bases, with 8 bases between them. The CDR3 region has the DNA TGTGCCAGCAGCTTGGAGGCAGGCGGAAACACCATATATTTT. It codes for CASSLEAGGNTIYF.

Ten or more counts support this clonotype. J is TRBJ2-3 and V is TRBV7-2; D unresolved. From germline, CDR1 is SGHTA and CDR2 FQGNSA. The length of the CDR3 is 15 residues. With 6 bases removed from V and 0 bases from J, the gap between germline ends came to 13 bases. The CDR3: CASSLEYWSTDTQYF. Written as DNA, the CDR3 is TGTGCCAGCAGTTTGGAGTACTGGAGCACAGATACGCAGTATTTT.

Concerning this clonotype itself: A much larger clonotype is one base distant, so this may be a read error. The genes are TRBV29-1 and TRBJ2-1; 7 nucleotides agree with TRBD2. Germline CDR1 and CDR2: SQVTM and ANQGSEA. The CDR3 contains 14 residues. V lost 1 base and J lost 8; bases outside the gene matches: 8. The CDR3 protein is CSVEASGAYDEQFF. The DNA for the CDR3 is TGCAGCGTTGAAGCTAGCGGCGCTTACGATGAGCAGTTCTTC.

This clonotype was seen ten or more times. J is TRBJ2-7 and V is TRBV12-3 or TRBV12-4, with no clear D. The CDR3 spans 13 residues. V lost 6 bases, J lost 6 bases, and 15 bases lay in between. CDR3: CASSPGWGTEQYF. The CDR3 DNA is TGTGCCAGCAGCCCCGGGTGGGGAACCGAGCAGTACTTC.

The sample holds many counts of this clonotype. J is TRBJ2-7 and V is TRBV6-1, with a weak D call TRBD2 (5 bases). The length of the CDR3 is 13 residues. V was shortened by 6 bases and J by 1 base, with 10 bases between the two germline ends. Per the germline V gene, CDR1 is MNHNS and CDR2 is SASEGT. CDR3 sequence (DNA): TGTGCCAGCAGAGCCAGCGGTTCCTACGAGCAGTACTTC. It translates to CASRASGSYEQYF.

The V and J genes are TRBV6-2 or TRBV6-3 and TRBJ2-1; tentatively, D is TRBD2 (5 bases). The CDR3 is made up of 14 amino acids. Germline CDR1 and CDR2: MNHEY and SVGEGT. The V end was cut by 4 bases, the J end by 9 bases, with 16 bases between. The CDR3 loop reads CASSFGEITSEQFF. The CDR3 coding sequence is TGTGCCAGCAGTTTCGGGGAGATCACCAGTGAGCAGTTCTTC.

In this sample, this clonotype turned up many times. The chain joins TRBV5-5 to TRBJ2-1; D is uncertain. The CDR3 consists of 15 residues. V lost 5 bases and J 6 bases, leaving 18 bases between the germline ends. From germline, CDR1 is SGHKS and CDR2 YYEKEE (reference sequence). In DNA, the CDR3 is TGTGCCAGCAGATTGCCAGGAGAAGCCCTCAATGAGCAGTTCTTC. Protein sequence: CASRLPGEALNEQFF.

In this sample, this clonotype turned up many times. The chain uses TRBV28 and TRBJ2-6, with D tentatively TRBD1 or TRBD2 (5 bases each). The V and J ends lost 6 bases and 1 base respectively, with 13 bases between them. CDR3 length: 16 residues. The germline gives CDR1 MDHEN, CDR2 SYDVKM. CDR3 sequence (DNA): TGTGCCAGCAGCCCCGTGTGGGGGTCTGGGGCCAACGTCCTGACTTTC. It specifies CASSPVWGSGANVLTF.

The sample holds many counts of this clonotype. The CDR3 loop reads CSALETDSKHGYTF. The CDR3 DNA sequence: TGCAGTGCTTTAGAAACTGACAGCAAACATGGCTACACCTTC. V and J are TRBV20-1 and TRBJ1-2; D is perhaps TRBD1 (5 bases). Trimming pared 5 bases from V and 6 bases from J, leaving 19 bases between. This CDR3 is 14 amino acids long. Germline V gene lookup returns CDR1 DFQATT and CDR2 SNEGSKA (reference sequence).

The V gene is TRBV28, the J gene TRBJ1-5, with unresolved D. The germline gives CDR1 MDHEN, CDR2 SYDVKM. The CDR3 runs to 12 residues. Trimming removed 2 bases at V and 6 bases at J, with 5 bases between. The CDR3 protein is CASSLRGQPQHF. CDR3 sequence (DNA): TGTGCCAGCAGTTTAAGAGGTCAGCCCCAGCATTTT.

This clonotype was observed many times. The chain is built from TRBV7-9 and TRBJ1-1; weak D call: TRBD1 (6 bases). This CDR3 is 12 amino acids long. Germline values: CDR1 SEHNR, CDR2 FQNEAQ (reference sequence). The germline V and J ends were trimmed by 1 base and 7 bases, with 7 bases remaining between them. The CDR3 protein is CASSLETGEAFF. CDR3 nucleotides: TGTGCCAGCAGCTTAGAGACAGGTGAAGCTTTCTTT.

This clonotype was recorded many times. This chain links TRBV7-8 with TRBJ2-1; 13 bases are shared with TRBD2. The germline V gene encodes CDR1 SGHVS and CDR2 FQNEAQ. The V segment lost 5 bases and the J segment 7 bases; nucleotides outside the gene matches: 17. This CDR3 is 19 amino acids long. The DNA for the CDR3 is TGTGCCAGCAGCCCTATATCCATTACTAGCGGGAGGGCCGGGAATGAGCAGTTCTTC. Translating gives CASSPISITSGRAGNEQFF.

The CDR3 here is CASATGRNEQYF. CDR3 nucleotide sequence: TGTGCTAGTGCGACAGGGAGAAACGAGCAGTACTTC. The V gene is TRBV12-5, the J gene TRBJ2-7; 7 nucleotides line up with TRBD1. The V segment lost 7 bases and the J segment 5 bases; nucleotides outside the gene matches: 5. The germline CDR1 and CDR2 sequences are LGHNT and FRNRAP. The CDR3 has 12 amino acids. Variable domain in full (rest from reference TRBV12-5 and TRBJ2-7): DARVTQTPRHKVTEMGQEVTMRCQPILGHNTVFWYRQTMMQGLELLAYFRNRAPLDDSGMPKDRFSAEMPDATLATLKIQPSEPRDSAVYFCASATGRNEQYFGPGTRLTVT.

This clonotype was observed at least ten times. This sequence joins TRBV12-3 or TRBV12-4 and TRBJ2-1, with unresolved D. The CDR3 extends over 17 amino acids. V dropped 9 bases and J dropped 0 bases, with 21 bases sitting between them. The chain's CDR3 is CASTSLGDPISYNEQFF. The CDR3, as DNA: TGTGCCAGTACGTCTTTGGGCGACCCCATCTCCTACAATGAGCAGTTCTTC.

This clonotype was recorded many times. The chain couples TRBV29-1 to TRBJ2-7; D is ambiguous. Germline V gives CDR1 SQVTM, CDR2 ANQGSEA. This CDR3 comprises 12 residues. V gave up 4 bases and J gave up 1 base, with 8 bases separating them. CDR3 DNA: TGCAGCGTTGTAGGCAGTTCCTACGAGCAGTACTTC. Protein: CSVVGSSYEQYF.

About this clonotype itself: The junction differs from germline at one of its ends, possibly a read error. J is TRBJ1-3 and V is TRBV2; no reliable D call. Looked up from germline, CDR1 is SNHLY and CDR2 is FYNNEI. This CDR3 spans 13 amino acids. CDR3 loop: CARKDSSGNTLYF. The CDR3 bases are TGTGCCAGAAAGGACTCCTCTGGAAACACCCTATATTTT.

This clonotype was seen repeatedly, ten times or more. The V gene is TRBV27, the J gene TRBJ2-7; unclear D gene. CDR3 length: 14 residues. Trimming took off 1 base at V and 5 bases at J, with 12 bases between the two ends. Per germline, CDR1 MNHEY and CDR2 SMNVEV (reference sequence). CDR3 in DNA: TGTGCCAGCAGTTTATTCGACGGGCATCACGAGCAGTACTTC. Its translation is CASSLFDGHHEQYF.

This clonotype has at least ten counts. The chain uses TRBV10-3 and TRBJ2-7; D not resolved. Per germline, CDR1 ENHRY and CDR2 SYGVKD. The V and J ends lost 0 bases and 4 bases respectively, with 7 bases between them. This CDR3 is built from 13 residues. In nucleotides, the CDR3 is TGTGCCATCAGTGAGTCGAAGGGTTACGAGCAGTACTTC. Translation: CAISESKGYEQYF.

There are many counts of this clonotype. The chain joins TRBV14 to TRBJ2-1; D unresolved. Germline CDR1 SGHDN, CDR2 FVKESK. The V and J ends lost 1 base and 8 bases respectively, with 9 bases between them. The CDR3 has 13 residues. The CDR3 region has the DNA TGTGCCAGCAGCCAAGGGTTGGGCGATGAGCAGTTCTTC. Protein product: CASSQGLGDEQFF. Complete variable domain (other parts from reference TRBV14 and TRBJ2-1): EAGVTQFPSHSVIEKGQTVTLRCDPISGHDNLYWYRRVMGKEIKFLLHFVKESKQDESGMPNNRFLAERTGGTYSTLKVQPAELEDSGVYFCASSQGLGDEQFFGPGTRLTVL.

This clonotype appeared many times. CDR3 DNA sequence: TGTGCCAGCAGCCAAGAAACAGAGATGAACACTGAAGCTTTCTTT. Translated, it gives CASSQETEMNTEAFF. The chain links TRBV4-2 to TRBJ1-1; D remains ambiguous. Trimming shortened V by 0 bases and J by 0 bases, and 8 bases separated the two germline ends. The CDR3 runs 15 residues. Germline-derived CDR1 and CDR2 are LGHNA and YNFKEQ.